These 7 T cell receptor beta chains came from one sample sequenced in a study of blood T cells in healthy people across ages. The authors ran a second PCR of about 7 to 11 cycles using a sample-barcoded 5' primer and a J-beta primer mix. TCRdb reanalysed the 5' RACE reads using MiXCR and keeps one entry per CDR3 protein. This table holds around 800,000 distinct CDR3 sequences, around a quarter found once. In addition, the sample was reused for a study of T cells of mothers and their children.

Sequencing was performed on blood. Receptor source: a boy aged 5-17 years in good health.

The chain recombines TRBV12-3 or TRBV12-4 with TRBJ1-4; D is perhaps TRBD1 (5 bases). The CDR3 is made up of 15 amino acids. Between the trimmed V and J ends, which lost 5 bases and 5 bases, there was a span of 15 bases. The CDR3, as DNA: TGTGCCAGCAGTCCCGGTGGGACTCCGAATGAAAAACTGTTTTTT. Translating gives CASSPGGTPNEKLFF.

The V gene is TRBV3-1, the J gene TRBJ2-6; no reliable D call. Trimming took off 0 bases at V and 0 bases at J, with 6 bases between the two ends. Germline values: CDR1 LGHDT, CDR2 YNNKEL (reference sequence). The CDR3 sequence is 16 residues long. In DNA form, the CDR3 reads TGTGCCAGCAGCCAAGAAAGACACTCTGGGGCCAACGTCCTGACTTTC. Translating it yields CASSQERHSGANVLTF.

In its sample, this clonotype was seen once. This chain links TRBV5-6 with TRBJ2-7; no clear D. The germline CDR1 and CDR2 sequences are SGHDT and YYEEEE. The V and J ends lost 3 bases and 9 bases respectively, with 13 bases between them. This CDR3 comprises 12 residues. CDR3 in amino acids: CASSSAPETQYF. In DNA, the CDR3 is TGTGCCAGCAGCTCGGCCCCTGAGACGCAGTACTTC.

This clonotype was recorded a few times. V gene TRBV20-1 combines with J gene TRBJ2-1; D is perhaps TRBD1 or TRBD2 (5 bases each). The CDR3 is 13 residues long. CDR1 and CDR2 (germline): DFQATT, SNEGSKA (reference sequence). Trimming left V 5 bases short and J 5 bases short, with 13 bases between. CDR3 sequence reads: CSAYGTENNEQFF. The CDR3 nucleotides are TGCAGTGCTTACGGGACGGAAAACAATGAGCAGTTCTTC.

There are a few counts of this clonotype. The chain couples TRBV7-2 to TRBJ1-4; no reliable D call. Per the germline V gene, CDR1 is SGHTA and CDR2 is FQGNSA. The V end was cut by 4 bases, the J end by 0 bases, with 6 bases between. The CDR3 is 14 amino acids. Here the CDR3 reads CASSSQPTNEKLFF. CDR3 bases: TGTGCCAGCAGCTCCCAGCCAACTAATGAAAAACTGTTTTTT.

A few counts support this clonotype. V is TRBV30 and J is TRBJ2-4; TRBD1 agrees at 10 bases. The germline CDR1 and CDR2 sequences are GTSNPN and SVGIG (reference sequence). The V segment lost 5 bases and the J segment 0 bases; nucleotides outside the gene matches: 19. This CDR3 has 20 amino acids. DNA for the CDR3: TGTGCCTGGTCTCTTGGGTGGGAGACAGGGGGCTCCCTAGCCAAAAACATTCAGTACTTC. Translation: CAWSLGWETGGSLAKNIQYF.

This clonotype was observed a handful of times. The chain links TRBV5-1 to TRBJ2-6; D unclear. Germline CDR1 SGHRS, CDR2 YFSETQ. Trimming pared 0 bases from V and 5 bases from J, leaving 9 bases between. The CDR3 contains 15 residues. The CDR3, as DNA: TGCGCCAGCAGCTTGGGTACAAGCAGGGCCAACGTCCTGACTTTC. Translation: CASSLGTSRANVLTF.